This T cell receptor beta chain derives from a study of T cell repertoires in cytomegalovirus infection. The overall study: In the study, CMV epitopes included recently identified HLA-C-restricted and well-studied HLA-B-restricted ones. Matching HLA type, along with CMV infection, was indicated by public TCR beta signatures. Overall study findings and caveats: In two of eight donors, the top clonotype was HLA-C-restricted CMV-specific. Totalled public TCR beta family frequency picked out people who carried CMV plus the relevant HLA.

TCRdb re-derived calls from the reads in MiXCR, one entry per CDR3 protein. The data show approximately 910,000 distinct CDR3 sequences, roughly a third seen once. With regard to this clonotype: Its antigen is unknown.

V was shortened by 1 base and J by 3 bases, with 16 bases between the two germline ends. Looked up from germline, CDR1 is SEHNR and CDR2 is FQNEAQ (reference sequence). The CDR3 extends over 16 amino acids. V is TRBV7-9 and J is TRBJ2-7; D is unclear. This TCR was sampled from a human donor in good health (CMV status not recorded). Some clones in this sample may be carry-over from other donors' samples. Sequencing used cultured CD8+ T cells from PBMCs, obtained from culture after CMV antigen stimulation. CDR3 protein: CASSLGGGRHLYEQYV. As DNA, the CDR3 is TGTGCCAGCAGCTTAGGGGGTGGTAGGCATCTCTACGAGCAGTACGTC.